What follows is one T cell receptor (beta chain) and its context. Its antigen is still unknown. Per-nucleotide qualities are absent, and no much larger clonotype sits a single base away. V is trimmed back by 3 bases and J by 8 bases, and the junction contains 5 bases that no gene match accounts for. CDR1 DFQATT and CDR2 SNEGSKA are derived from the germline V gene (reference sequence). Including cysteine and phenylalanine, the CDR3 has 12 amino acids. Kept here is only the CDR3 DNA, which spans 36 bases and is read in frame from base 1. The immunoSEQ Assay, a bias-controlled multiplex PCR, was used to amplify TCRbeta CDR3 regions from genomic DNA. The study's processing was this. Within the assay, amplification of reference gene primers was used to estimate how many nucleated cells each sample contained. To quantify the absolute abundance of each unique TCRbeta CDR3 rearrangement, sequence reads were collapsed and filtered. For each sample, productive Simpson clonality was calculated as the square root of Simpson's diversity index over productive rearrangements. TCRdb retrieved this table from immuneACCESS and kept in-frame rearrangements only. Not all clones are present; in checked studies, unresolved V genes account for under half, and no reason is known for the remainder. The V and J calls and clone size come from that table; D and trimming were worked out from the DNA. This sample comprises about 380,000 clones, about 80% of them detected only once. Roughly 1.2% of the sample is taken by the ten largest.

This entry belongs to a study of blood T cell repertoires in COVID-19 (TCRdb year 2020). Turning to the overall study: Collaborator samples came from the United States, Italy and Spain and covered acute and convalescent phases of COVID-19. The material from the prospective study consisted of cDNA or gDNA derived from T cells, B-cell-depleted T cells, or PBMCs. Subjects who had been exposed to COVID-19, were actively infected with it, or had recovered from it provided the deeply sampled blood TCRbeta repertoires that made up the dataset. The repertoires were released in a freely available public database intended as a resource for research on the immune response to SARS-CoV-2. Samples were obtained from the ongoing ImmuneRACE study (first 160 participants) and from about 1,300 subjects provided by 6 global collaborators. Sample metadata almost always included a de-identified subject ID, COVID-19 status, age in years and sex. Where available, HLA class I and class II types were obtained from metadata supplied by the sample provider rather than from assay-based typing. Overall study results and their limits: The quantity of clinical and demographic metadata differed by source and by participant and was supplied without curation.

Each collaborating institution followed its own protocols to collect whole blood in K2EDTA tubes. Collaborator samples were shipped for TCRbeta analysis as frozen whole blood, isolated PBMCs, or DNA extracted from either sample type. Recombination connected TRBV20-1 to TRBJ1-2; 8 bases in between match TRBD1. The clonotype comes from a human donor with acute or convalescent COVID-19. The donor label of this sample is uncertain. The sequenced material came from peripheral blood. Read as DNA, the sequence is TGCAGTGCTAGTGAGGACAGGGTAGGCTACACCTTC. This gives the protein CSASEDRVGYTF.